The 25 T cell receptor beta chains reported below all come from one sample, sequenced in a study of somatic mutations in cytotoxic T cells in rheumatoid arthritis. Clones were sequenced by immunoSEQ multiplex PCR, and TCRdb holds only the in-frame ones, with some missing. The table has some 38,000 clones, 84% seen once. Sequencing was carried out using CD8+ T cells sorted from blood. These receptors were obtained from a middle-aged man in good health.

In its sample, this clone ranks as medium-sized. The gene calls are TRBV6-4 and TRBJ2-3; D is possibly TRBD2 (6 bases). Trimming took off 8 bases at V and 3 bases at J, with 15 bases between the two ends. The germline gives CDR1 MRHNA, CDR2 SNTAGT. The CDR3 has 14 amino acids. DNA for the CDR3: TGTGCCAGCTCTAAAACCGGGGGTACAGATACGCAGTATTTT. Its translation is CASSKTGGTDTQYF.

This chain joins TRBV14 and TRBJ2-7; 7 bases are shared with TRBD1. V shed 1 base, J shed 4 bases, and the junction held 7 bases outside the gene matches. The germline CDR1 and CDR2 sequences are SGHDN and FVKESK. The CDR3 runs to 15 residues. CDR3 bases: TGTGCCAGCAGCCAAGGGCTGGTCAGGGGGTACGAGCAGTACTTC. It encodes CASSQGLVRGYEQYF.

V is TRBV19 and J is TRBJ1-1; unclear D gene. There are 14 residues in the CDR3. Germline CDR1 LNHDA, CDR2 SQIVND (reference sequence). V was trimmed by 1 base and J by 1 base, leaving 7 bases between them. DNA of the CDR3: TGTGCCAGTAGTATAGGGGCGGGGAACACTGAAGCTTTCTTT. It is translated as CASSIGAGNTEAFF.

The V call is TRBV7-2, the J call TRBJ2-7; D call uncertain. Trimming took off 5 bases at V and 6 bases at J, with 14 bases between the two ends. Germline loops: CDR1 SGHTA, CDR2 FQGNSA. The CDR3 contains 13 residues. As DNA, the CDR3 is TGTGCCAGCAGCCCCCCCGCAGGAACCGAGCAGTACTTC. It encodes CASSPPAGTEQYF.

The V and J genes are TRBV29-1 and TRBJ1-2; 8 bases align to TRBD1. The CDR3 runs 14 residues. CDR1 is SQVTM and CDR2 is ANQGSEA in the germline V gene. DNA for the CDR3: TGCAGTGCATCAACGGGACAGGAGAACTATGGCTACACCTTC. It specifies CSASTGQENYGYTF.

V and J are TRBV5-8 and TRBJ2-4; D is unclear. The germline V gene has CDR1 SGHTS and CDR2 YDEGEE. Trimming removed 6 bases from V and 0 bases from J, with 10 bases in between. The CDR3 runs to 14 residues. This CDR3 reads CASNAMLAKNIQYF. DNA of the CDR3: TGTGCCAGCAATGCCATGCTAGCCAAAAACATTCAGTACTTC. The entire variable domain, with the rest obtained from reference TRBV5-8 and TRBJ2-4, is as follows: EAGVTQSPTHLIKTRGQQATLRCSPISGHTSVYWYQQALGLGLQFLLWYDEGEERNRGNFPPRFSGRQFPNYSSELNVNALELEDSALYLCASNAMLAKNIQYFGAGTRLSVL.

The CDR3 DNA reads TGTGCCAGCAGTCCTAGCGGGGGCACAGATACGCAGTATTTT. Protein: CASSPSGGTDTQYF. The chain recombines TRBV28 with TRBJ2-3; 9 positions agree with TRBD2. The length of the CDR3 is 14 residues. The trim removed 5 bases at V and 1 base at J, leaving 1 base unmatched. The germline CDR1 and CDR2 sequences are MDHEN and SYDVKM. Using reference TRBV28 and TRBJ2-3 for the parts outside the CDR3, the full variable domain is DVKVTQSSRYLVKRTGEKVFLECVQDMDHENMFWYRQDPGLGLRLIYFSYDVKMKEKGDIPEGYSVSREKKERFSLILESASTNQTSMYLCASSPSGGTDTQYFGPGTRLTVL.

This rearrangement joins TRBV4-1 to TRBJ2-7, with 10 bases identical to TRBD2. In germline, CDR1 is MGHRA, CDR2 YSYEKL. J gave up 4 bases and V 4 bases, and 7 bases lay outside the gene matches. This CDR3 has 15 amino acids. For the CDR3, the DNA is TGCGCCAGCAGCCGATCGGGACTAGCGTCGTACGAGCAGTACTTC. This sequence encodes CASSRSGLASYEQYF.

For the CDR3, the DNA is TGTGCCAGCAGTGACACTTACGGACAGGCTGAAGCTTTCTTT. This sequence encodes CASSDTYGQAEAFF. The chain combines TRBV6-4 with TRBJ1-1, with 7 bases lining up with TRBD1. Germline V gene lookup returns CDR1 MRHNA and CDR2 SNTAGT. Trimming removed 2 bases from V and 6 bases from J; junction bases left unmatched: 6. This CDR3 comprises 14 residues.

This clone appeared a few times. The rearrangement joins TRBV7-9 to TRBJ2-1; 12 bases fit TRBD2. The V gene's germline CDR1 is SEHNR and CDR2 FQNEAQ (reference sequence). There are 16 residues in the CDR3. The junction had 8 bases not matched to a gene; V was cut back by 2 bases and J by 9 bases. This chain's CDR3 is CASSLPIGTSGPEQFF. In DNA form, the CDR3 reads TGTGCCAGCAGCTTACCGATAGGGACTAGCGGGCCTGAGCAGTTCTTC.

This clone showed up just once. The rearrangement joins TRBV27 to TRBJ2-5; 13 bases match TRBD2. Germline V gene lookup returns CDR1 MNHEY and CDR2 SMNVEV (reference sequence). The CDR3 runs to 16 residues. The V segment lost 6 bases and the J segment 4 bases; nucleotides outside the gene matches: 8. CDR3 sequence reads: CASSARGLAGAETQYF. The CDR3 bases are TGTGCCAGCAGCGCTAGAGGACTAGCGGGAGCAGAGACCCAGTACTTC.

This chain connects TRBV30 to TRBJ2-5, with D unresolved. Germline CDR1 is GTSNPN and CDR2 is SVGIG (reference sequence). Between the trimmed V and J ends, which lost 0 bases and 5 bases, there was a span of 10 bases. This CDR3 has 13 amino acids. In DNA, the CDR3 is TGTGCCTGGAGTGTACTTAGTTTGGAGACCCAGTACTTC. It translates to CAWSVLSLETQYF.

Here the CDR3 reads CASVIAGDADTQYF. As DNA, the CDR3 is TGTGCCAGCGTCATAGCGGGAGACGCAGATACGCAGTATTTT. The chain is built from TRBV6-1 and TRBJ2-3; 9 nucleotides align to TRBD2. Germline CDR1 reads MNHNS; CDR2 reads SASEGT. The CDR3 runs 14 residues. Germline trimming cut 8 bases from V and 4 bases from J; bases unmatched to any gene: 7.

The chain employs TRBV10-2 and TRBJ2-1; D remains unclear. The CDR3 has 11 residues. V dropped 10 bases and J dropped 6 bases, with 10 bases sitting between them. Germline loops: CDR1 WSHSY, CDR2 SAAADI. The CDR3 loop reads CATGLTNEQFF. CDR3 sequence (DNA): TGCGCCACCGGGCTTACCAATGAGCAGTTCTTC.

This chain connects TRBV9 to TRBJ2-1; 10 nucleotides line up with TRBD2. From germline, CDR1 is SGDLS and CDR2 YYNGEE. The CDR3 totals 15 residues. V lost 4 bases, J lost 4 bases, and 5 bases stayed unmatched. In nucleotides, the CDR3 is TGTGCCAGCAGCATACTAGCGGGACTATACAATGAGCAGTTCTTC. The encoded protein is CASSILAGLYNEQFF.

This sequence joins TRBV19 and TRBJ2-7; TRBD1 matches at 8 bases. The CDR3 runs to 15 residues. V shed 3 bases and J 2 bases; nucleotides not matched to a gene: 6. The germline V gene encodes CDR1 LNHDA and CDR2 SQIVND (reference sequence). The CDR3 DNA reads as TGTGCCAGTAGTATGACAGGGGCGAGCCCCTACGAGCAGTACTTC. Translating it yields CASSMTGASPYEQYF.

The chain couples TRBV4-1 to TRBJ2-1, with TRBD2 matching 7 bases. Looked up from germline, CDR1 is MGHRA and CDR2 is YSYEKL. V lost 1 base and J lost 8; bases outside the gene matches: 11. CDR3 length equals 16 residues. CDR3 in amino acids: CASSQAGGGTSYEQFF. The CDR3 DNA reads TGCGCCAGCAGCCAAGCTGGCGGGGGTACTTCTTATGAGCAGTTCTTC.

The rearrangement joins TRBV4-1 to TRBJ1-1; 8 nucleotides line up with TRBD1. The germline V gene encodes CDR1 MGHRA and CDR2 YSYEKL. V lost 1 base and J lost 7; bases outside the gene matches: 2. The CDR3 contains 13 residues. CDR3 sequence: CASSQVQGGEAFF. CDR3 nucleotide sequence: TGCGCCAGCAGCCAAGTACAGGGGGGTGAAGCTTTCTTT.

The rearrangement uses TRBV11-3 and TRBJ2-1, with 8 bases fitting TRBD1. The CDR3 has 15 residues. The V segment lost 2 bases and the J segment 4 bases; nucleotides outside the gene matches: 4. From germline, CDR1 is SGHNT and CDR2 YENEEA. DNA for the CDR3: TGTGCCAGCAGCTTAAGCAGGGGGCTTTACAATGAGCAGTTCTTC. As protein: CASSLSRGLYNEQFF.

This sequence joins TRBV6-4 and TRBJ2-2; D might be TRBD2 (6 bases). The ends were cut back, 0 bases at V and 4 bases at J, with 12 bases in the middle. CDR3 length equals 16 residues. The germline V gene has CDR1 MRHNA and CDR2 SNTAGT. CDR3 in DNA: TGTGCCAGCAGTGACTCGGGACTCCAAGCCACCGGGGAGCTGTTTTTT. Translation gives CASSDSGLQATGELFF.

The chain carries TRBV9 and TRBJ2-7, with D unclear. Trimming took 0 bases from V and 4 from J, leaving 11 bases between them. The CDR3 is 14 residues long. Germline V lookup: CDR1 SGDLS, CDR2 YYNGEE. The CDR3 DNA reads as TGTGCCAGCAGCGTAGAAGGCAGAGCGTACGAGCAGTACTTC. This sequence encodes CASSVEGRAYEQYF.

The V call is TRBV28, the J call TRBJ2-3; TRBD1 is a possible D gene (6 bases). V lost 6 bases to trimming and J lost 6 bases, with 19 bases between them. This CDR3 has 15 residues. CDR1 and CDR2 from the germline V gene are MDHEN and SYDVKM. For the CDR3, the DNA is TGTGCCAGCAGCCCCCATGTGGGGGCAATGGATACGCAGTATTTT. Residues: CASSPHVGAMDTQYF.

The chain employs TRBV28 and TRBJ2-4; 8 positions agree with TRBD1. The length of the CDR3 is 16 residues. V shed 3 bases and J 8 bases; nucleotides not matched to a gene: 12. The germline V gene encodes CDR1 MDHEN and CDR2 SYDVKM. The DNA for the CDR3 is TGTGCCAGCAGTTTCGACAGGGGCCAACCCGGGGACATTCAGTACTTC. Translating it yields CASSFDRGQPGDIQYF.

This clone was counted between two and nine times. The rearrangement links TRBV28 to TRBJ2-3; 7 nucleotides line up with TRBD1. Germline CDR1 and CDR2: MDHEN and SYDVKM. The CDR3 runs 13 residues. Trimming cost V 10 bases and J 4 bases; bases outside gene matches: 8. This chain's CDR3 is CAIPTGKADTQYF. CDR3 bases: TGTGCCATCCCGACAGGGAAGGCAGATACGCAGTATTTT.

The chain has TRBV27 and TRBJ1-1; D remains unclear. The CDR3 loop spans 14 amino acids. CDR1 is MNHEY and CDR2 is SMNVEV in the germline V gene (reference sequence). V was pared by 5 bases and J by 3 bases, with 13 bases between. The CDR3 DNA sequence: TGTGCCAGCAGTACGGGAGCTGGGGACACTGAAGCTTTCTTT. Encoded protein: CASSTGAGDTEAFF.